The rows below give T cell receptor beta chains drawn from one sample of a study of shared clonotypes between healthy human individuals. The data were produced by immunoSEQ multiplex PCR, yet TCRdb's version contains in-frame clones alone and is incomplete. The sample holds about 2 million clones, approximately 95% seen once. Sequenced sample: naive CD4+ T cells sorted from blood. The receptors here all came from a man between 18 and 35 years old in good health. Both conserved end residues are part of each CDR3. The order of the fields is V gene, J gene, clone size, D gene, CDR3 protein, CDR3 DNA. A D gene is named only where the DNA matches it firmly. Rows give clone size only sometimes, using once, few, many, or a class for an expanded clone.

v_gene: TRBV5-1
j_gene: TRBJ2-5
abundance: -
d_gene: -
CDR3aa: CASSLYSTQETQYF
CDR3nt: TGCGCCAGCAGCTTGTACAGTACACAAGAGACCCAGTACTTC

v_gene: TRBV14
j_gene: TRBJ1-6
abundance: -
d_gene: TRBD1
CDR3aa: CASSVGTVYSPLHF
CDR3nt: TGTGCCAGCAGCGTCGGGACAGTTTATTCACCCCTCCACTTT

v_gene: TRBV4-2
j_gene: TRBJ1-2
abundance: -
d_gene: TRBD1
CDR3aa: CASSPIVGQGYNYGYTF
CDR3nt: TGTGCCAGCAGCCCGATAGTAGGACAGGGGTACAACTATGGCTACACCTTC

v_gene: TRBV30
j_gene: TRBJ2-7
abundance: -
d_gene: -
CDR3aa: CASGGVGPYEQYF
CDR3nt: TGTGCGTCCGGTGGGGTCGGCCCCTACGAGCAGTACTTC

v_gene: TRBV7-8
j_gene: TRBJ1-2
abundance: -
d_gene: -
CDR3aa: CASSLVGGAYGYTF
CDR3nt: TGTGCCAGCAGCTTAGTGGGGGGCGCTTATGGCTACACCTTC

v_gene: TRBV30
j_gene: TRBJ1-1
abundance: few
d_gene: -
CDR3aa: CAWSSTTLTAFF
CDR3nt: TGTGCCTGGAGTTCAACTACCCTGACGGCTTTCTTT

v_gene: TRBV6-6
j_gene: TRBJ1-5
abundance: -
d_gene: -
CDR3aa: CASSYANQPQHF
CDR3nt: TGTGCCAGCAGTTACGCCAATCAGCCCCAGCATTTT

v_gene: TRBV28
j_gene: TRBJ1-6
abundance: -
d_gene: -
CDR3aa: CASSPGAPSSYNSPLHF
CDR3nt: TGTGCCAGCAGTCCCGGGGCACCGAGCTCCTATAATTCACCCCTCCACTTT

v_gene: TRBV10-2
j_gene: TRBJ2-1
abundance: -
d_gene: -
CDR3aa: CASRAGLVEQFF
CDR3nt: TGCGCCAGCAGGGCCGGTTTGGTTGAGCAGTTCTTC

v_gene: TRBV21-1
j_gene: TRBJ2-7
abundance: -
d_gene: -
CDR3aa: CASSKSLKGAHEQYF
CDR3nt: TGTGCCAGCAGCAAATCTTTAAAGGGGGCACACGAGCAGTACTTC

v_gene: TRBV5-8
j_gene: TRBJ1-6
abundance: -
d_gene: -
CDR3aa: CASSLKGNSPLHF
CDR3nt: TGTGCCAGCAGCTTAAAGGGAAATTCACCCCTCCACTTT

v_gene: TRBV7-2
j_gene: TRBJ2-2
abundance: -
d_gene: -
CDR3aa: CASSKRQVENGELFF
CDR3nt: TGTGCCAGCAGCAAGAGACAGGTCGAAAACGGGGAGCTGTTTTTT

v_gene: TRBV28
j_gene: TRBJ1-5
abundance: -
d_gene: -
CDR3aa: CASSRGQVSNQPQHF
CDR3nt: TGTGCCAGCAGCCGAGGGCAGGTGTCCAATCAGCCCCAGCATTTT

v_gene: TRBV5-1
j_gene: TRBJ1-2
abundance: once
d_gene: TRBD1
CDR3aa: CATRQGREPTPNYGYTF
CDR3nt: TGCGCCACCAGACAGGGCCGAGAGCCAACCCCTAACTATGGCTACACCTTC

v_gene: TRBV2
j_gene: TRBJ2-1
abundance: -
d_gene: TRBD2
CDR3aa: CASSGTSGGPRNEQFF
CDR3nt: TGTGCCAGCAGTGGGACTAGCGGGGGGCCGAGAAATGAGCAGTTCTTC

v_gene: TRBV2
j_gene: TRBJ2-2
abundance: -
d_gene: -
CDR3aa: CASRTGLGELFF
CDR3nt: TGTGCCAGCAGAACAGGGTTGGGGGAGCTGTTTTTT

v_gene: TRBV6-6
j_gene: TRBJ1-2
abundance: -
d_gene: -
CDR3aa: CASRQDRYGYTF
CDR3nt: TGTGCCAGCAGACAGGACAGATATGGCTACACCTTC

v_gene: TRBV30
j_gene: TRBJ2-7
abundance: -
d_gene: -
CDR3aa: CAWSTGGSYEQYF
CDR3nt: TGTGCCTGGAGTACGGGGGGCTCTTACGAGCAGTACTTC

v_gene: TRBV7-2
j_gene: TRBJ1-2
abundance: -
d_gene: -
CDR3aa: CASSPRASYGYTF
CDR3nt: TGTGCCAGCAGCCCCCGGGCTAGCTATGGCTACACCTTC

v_gene: TRBV5-1
j_gene: TRBJ2-5
abundance: -
d_gene: -
CDR3aa: CASSLEGRETQYF
CDR3nt: TGCGCCAGCAGCTTGGAAGGCAGGGAGACCCAGTACTTC

v_gene: TRBV19
j_gene: TRBJ1-4
abundance: -
d_gene: -
CDR3aa: CASSPTDEKLFF
CDR3nt: TGTGCCAGTAGTCCGACGGATGAAAAACTGTTTTTT

v_gene: TRBV15
j_gene: TRBJ1-5
abundance: -
d_gene: -
CDR3aa: CATSRDATGLNQSQHF
CDR3nt: TGTGCCACCAGCAGAGATGCGACAGGACTGAATCAGTCCCAGCATTTT

v_gene: TRBV5-1
j_gene: TRBJ1-6
abundance: once
d_gene: -
CDR3aa: CASAEGVTGGLNSPLHF
CDR3nt: TGCGCCAGCGCCGAAGGGGTAACGGGGGGCCTTAATTCACCCCTCCACTTT

v_gene: TRBV7-9
j_gene: TRBJ2-7
abundance: once
d_gene: TRBD1
CDR3aa: CASSPTGFGYEQYF
CDR3nt: TGTGCCAGCAGCCCGACAGGGTTCGGGTACGAGCAGTACTTC

v_gene: TRBV6-5
j_gene: TRBJ2-1
abundance: -
d_gene: -
CDR3aa: CASSYSSGISYNEQFF
CDR3nt: TGTGCCAGCAGTTACTCTAGTGGGATCTCCTACAATGAGCAGTTCTTC

v_gene: TRBV7-7
j_gene: TRBJ2-6
abundance: -
d_gene: -
CDR3aa: CASSLGVSGGANVLTF
CDR3nt: TGTGCTAGCAGCTTAGGCGTTTCTGGCGGGGCCAACGTCCTGACTTTC

v_gene: TRBV30
j_gene: TRBJ1-4
abundance: many
d_gene: TRBD1
CDR3aa: CAGRQGLFEKLFF
CDR3nt: TGTGCCGGGAGACAGGGACTTTTTGAAAAACTGTTTTTT

v_gene: TRBV6-1
j_gene: TRBJ2-3
abundance: once
d_gene: -
CDR3aa: CASSEFGGTDTQYF
CDR3nt: TGTGCCAGCAGTGAATTCGGGGGCACAGATACGCAGTATTTT

v_gene: TRBV9
j_gene: TRBJ2-7
abundance: -
d_gene: -
CDR3aa: CASSVDRGSYEQYF
CDR3nt: TGTGCCAGCAGCGTAGATCGGGGCTCCTACGAGCAGTACTTC

v_gene: TRBV6-5
j_gene: TRBJ2-1
abundance: -
d_gene: -
CDR3aa: CASSYRDLYNEQFF
CDR3nt: TGTGCCAGCAGTTACCGGGACCTGTACAATGAGCAGTTCTTC

v_gene: TRBV4-3
j_gene: TRBJ2-1
abundance: -
d_gene: TRBD2
CDR3aa: CASSPLAGGVNEQFF
CDR3nt: TGCGCCAGCAGCCCCTTAGCGGGAGGTGTCAATGAGCAGTTCTTC

v_gene: TRBV4-2
j_gene: TRBJ2-6
abundance: -
d_gene: -
CDR3aa: CASSQATGANVLTF
CDR3nt: TGTGCCAGCAGCCAAGCAACTGGGGCCAACGTCCTGACTTTC

v_gene: TRBV7-9
j_gene: TRBJ1-2
abundance: few
d_gene: TRBD1
CDR3aa: CASSLSRDSYGYTF
CDR3nt: TGTGCCAGCAGCTTATCCCGGGACAGCTATGGCTACACCTTC

v_gene: TRBV4-3
j_gene: TRBJ2-1
abundance: -
d_gene: TRBD2
CDR3aa: CASSQSSGTTFNEQFF
CDR3nt: TGCGCCAGCAGCCAATCTAGCGGGACTACGTTCAATGAGCAGTTCTTC

v_gene: TRBV12-5
j_gene: TRBJ1-3
abundance: -
d_gene: TRBD1
CDR3aa: CASAPTGAGNTIYF
CDR3nt: TGTGCTAGTGCCCCGACAGGGGCTGGAAACACCATATATTTT

v_gene: TRBV30
j_gene: TRBJ1-1
abundance: -
d_gene: -
CDR3aa: CAWSPSRLMQALNTEAFF
CDR3nt: TGTGCCTGGAGTCCCAGCCGACTTATGCAGGCGTTGAACACTGAAGCTTTCTTT

v_gene: TRBV11-2
j_gene: TRBJ1-6
abundance: -
d_gene: -
CDR3aa: CASSLVTVNSPLHF
CDR3nt: TGTGCCAGCAGCTTAGTGACAGTTAATTCACCCCTCCACTTT

v_gene: TRBV5-8
j_gene: TRBJ2-6
abundance: -
d_gene: -
CDR3aa: CASSFPVFSGANVLTF
CDR3nt: TGTGCCAGCAGCTTCCCAGTATTCTCTGGGGCCAACGTCCTGACTTTC

v_gene: TRBV12-5
j_gene: TRBJ2-1
abundance: -
d_gene: -
CDR3aa: CGCSRGDINNEQFF
CDR3nt: TGTGGATGTAGCAGGGGGGACATAAACAATGAGCAGTTCTTC

v_gene: TRBV5-4
j_gene: TRBJ2-5
abundance: -
d_gene: -
CDR3aa: CASSFRSGETQYF
CDR3nt: TGTGCCAGCAGCTTTAGAAGCGGAGAGACCCAGTACTTC

v_gene: TRBV7-9
j_gene: TRBJ1-1
abundance: -
d_gene: TRBD1
CDR3aa: CASSTDPGQGSDTEAFF
CDR3nt: TGTGCCAGCAGCACCGATCCGGGACAGGGGTCAGACACTGAAGCTTTCTTT

v_gene: TRBV6-1
j_gene: TRBJ2-3
abundance: -
d_gene: -
CDR3aa: CASSEPGQGGTDTQYF
CDR3nt: TGTGCCAGCAGTGAACCCGGACAGGGAGGGACAGATACGCAGTATTTT

v_gene: TRBV6-6
j_gene: TRBJ2-5
abundance: -
d_gene: -
CDR3aa: CASSYPGRGETQYF
CDR3nt: TGTGCCAGCAGTTATCCCGGGAGAGGAGAGACCCAGTACTTC

v_gene: TRBV20-1
j_gene: TRBJ1-2
abundance: -
d_gene: TRBD1
CDR3aa: CSGPGQAFRPF
CDR3nt: TGCAGTGGACCGGGACAGGCCTTCCGCCCCTTC

v_gene: TRBV29-1
j_gene: TRBJ2-1
abundance: -
d_gene: -
CDR3aa: CSVATPWNEQFF
CDR3nt: TGCAGCGTTGCTACGCCGTGGAATGAGCAGTTCTTC